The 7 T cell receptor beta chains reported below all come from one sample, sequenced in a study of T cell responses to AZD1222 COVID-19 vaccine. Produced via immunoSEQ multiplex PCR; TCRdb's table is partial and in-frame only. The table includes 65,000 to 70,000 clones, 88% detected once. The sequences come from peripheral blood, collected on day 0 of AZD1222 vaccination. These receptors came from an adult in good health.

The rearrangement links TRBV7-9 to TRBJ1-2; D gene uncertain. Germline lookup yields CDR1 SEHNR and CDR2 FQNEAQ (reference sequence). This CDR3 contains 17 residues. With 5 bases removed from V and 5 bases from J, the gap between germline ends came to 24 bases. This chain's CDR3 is CASSPRGYGRSSYGYTF. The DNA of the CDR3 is TGTGCCAGCAGCCCACGAGGGTACGGTCGTTCTTCTTATGGCTACACCTTC.

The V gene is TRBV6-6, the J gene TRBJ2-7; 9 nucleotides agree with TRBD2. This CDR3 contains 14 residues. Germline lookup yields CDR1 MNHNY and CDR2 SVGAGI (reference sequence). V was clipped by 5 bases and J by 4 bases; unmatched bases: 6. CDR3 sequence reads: CASSPSGNQYEQYF. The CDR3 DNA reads TGTGCCAGCAGTCCTAGCGGGAATCAGTACGAGCAGTACTTC.

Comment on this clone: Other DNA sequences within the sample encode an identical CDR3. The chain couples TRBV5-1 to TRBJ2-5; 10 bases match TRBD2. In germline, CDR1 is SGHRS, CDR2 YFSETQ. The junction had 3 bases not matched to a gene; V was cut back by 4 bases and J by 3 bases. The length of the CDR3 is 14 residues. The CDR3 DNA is TGCGCCAGCAGCCCTAGCGGGAGTAAAGAGACCCAGTACTTC. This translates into CASSPSGSKETQYF.

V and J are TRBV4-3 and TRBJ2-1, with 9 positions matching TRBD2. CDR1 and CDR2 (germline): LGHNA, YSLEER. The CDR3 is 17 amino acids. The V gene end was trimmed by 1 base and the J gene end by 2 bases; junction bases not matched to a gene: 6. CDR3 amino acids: CASSQAISGGAYNEQFF. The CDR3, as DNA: TGCGCCAGCAGCCAAGCCATTAGCGGGGGAGCCTACAATGAGCAGTTCTTC.

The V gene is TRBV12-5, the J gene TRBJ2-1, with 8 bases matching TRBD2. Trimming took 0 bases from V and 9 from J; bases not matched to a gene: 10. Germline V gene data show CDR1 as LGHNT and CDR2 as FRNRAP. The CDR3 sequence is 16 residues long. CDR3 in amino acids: CASGLVLTSGWGEQFF. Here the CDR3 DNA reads TGTGCTAGTGGTTTGGTACTCACTAGCGGATGGGGTGAGCAGTTCTTC.

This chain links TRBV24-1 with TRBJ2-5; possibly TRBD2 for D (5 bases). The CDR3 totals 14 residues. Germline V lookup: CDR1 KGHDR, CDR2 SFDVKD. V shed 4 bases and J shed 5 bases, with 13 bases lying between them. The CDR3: CATSDVGNYETQYF. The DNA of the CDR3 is TGTGCCACCAGTGACGTCGGGAACTATGAGACCCAGTACTTC.

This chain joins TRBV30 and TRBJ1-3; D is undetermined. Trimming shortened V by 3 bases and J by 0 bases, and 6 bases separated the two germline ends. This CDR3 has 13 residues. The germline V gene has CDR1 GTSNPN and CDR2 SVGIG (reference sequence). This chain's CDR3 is CAWRVGSGNTIYF. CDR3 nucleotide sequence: TGTGCCTGGAGAGTCGGCTCTGGAAACACCATATATTTT.